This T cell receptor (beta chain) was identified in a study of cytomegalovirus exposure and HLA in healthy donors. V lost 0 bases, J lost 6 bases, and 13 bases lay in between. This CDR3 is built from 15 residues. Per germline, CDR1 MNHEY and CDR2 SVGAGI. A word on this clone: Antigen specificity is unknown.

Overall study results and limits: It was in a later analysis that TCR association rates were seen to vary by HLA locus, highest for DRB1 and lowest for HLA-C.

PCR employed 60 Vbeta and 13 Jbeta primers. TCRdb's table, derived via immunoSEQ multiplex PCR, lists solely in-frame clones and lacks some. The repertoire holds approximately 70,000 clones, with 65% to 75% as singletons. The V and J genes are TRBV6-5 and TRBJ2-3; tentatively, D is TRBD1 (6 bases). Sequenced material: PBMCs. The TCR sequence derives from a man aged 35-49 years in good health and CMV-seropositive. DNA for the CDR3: TGTGCCAGCAGTTACTCGACAGGCCAGACGGATACGCAGTATTTT. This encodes CASSYSTGQTDTQYF.